This TCR beta chain was found in a study of blood T cell repertoires in COVID-19 (dated by TCRdb to about 2020). Study-level background: Samples from collaborators originated in the United States, Italy and Spain and spanned both the acute and convalescent phases of COVID-19. The prospective study material was composed of cDNA or gDNA derived from T cells, B-cell-depleted T cells, or PBMCs. Subjects who had been exposed to COVID-19, were actively infected with it, or had recovered from it provided the deeply sampled blood TCRbeta repertoires that made up the dataset. The repertoires were made available in a free public database intended to serve as a resource for research on the immune response to SARS-CoV-2. The samples were drawn from the first 160 participants of the ongoing ImmuneRACE study and from 1,254 subjects provided by 6 global collaborators. A de-identified subject ID, COVID-19 status, age in years and sex were almost always included in the sample metadata. Where HLA class I and class II types were available, the types were taken from metadata supplied by the sample provider, not from assay-based typing.

Another Seattle source contributed samples from volunteer blood donors who had recovered from COVID-19. The collaborating institutions used their own protocols to collect whole blood in K2EDTA tubes. Collaborator samples were shipped for TCRbeta analysis as frozen whole blood, isolated PBMCs, or DNA extracted from either sample type. Summary of the overall study and its limitations: Clinical and demographic metadata were provided uncurated, with the amount varying by source and participant.

Taken from cysteine to phenylalanine, the CDR3 has 14 residues. Just CDR3 DNA is preserved here, 42 bases in frame from base 1. The germline V gene sets CDR1 to KGHSH and CDR2 to LQKENI. V drops 0 bases and J drops 7 bases, leaving 12 bases in between. This clone was observed once. Which antigen it targets is not known. No much larger clonotype is one base removed from it; base qualities were not supplied. The immunoSEQ Assay, a bias-controlled multiplex PCR, was used to amplify TCRbeta CDR3 regions from genomic DNA. The original pipeline was this. The number of nucleated cells in each sample was estimated from the amplification of reference gene primers within the assay. To quantify the absolute abundance of each unique TCRbeta CDR3 rearrangement, sequence reads were collapsed and filtered. For each sample, productive Simpson clonality was calculated as the square root of Simpson's diversity index over productive rearrangements. TCRdb limited this immuneACCESS table to in-frame rearrangements with V and J called. A share of clones is missing; checked studies link under half to unresolved V genes, and the rest is unexplained. The V and J calls and clone size are taken from that table; D and trimming were inferred from the DNA. The sample includes 250,000 to 350,000 clones, with more than 70% observed a single time. Around 8% of the sample lies in the top ten.

The chain joins TRBV18 to TRBJ2-5; a tentative D call is TRBD2 (6 bases match). Input material: peripheral blood. This TCR was recovered from a woman in her 50s who had recovered from COVID-19. The nucleotide sequence is given as TGTGCCAGCTCACCACCGTCGGAGGGCGGGACCCAGTACTTC. Its coded protein is CASSPPSEGGTQYF.